These T cell receptor beta chains were read from a single sample in a study of T cells in localized non-small cell lung cancer. The protocol was immunoSEQ multiplex PCR, while the TCRdb copy is restricted to in-frame clones and leaves out a portion. The sample holds 53,000 or so clones, approximately 90% seen once. This sample comprised peripheral blood, obtained before any cancer treatment. Receptor source: a man aged 35 to 69 with stage I lung adenocarcinoma. The CDR3 runs from the conserved cysteine through the conserved F or W. Fields, in order: V gene, CDR3 length, clone size, J gene, D gene, CDR3 protein, CDR3 DNA. The D gene is left open where the match is weak. Clone size is stated in some rows and not others, as once, few, many or a class when expanded.

v_call: TRBV7-8; cdr3_length: 16; clone_size: .; j_call: TRBJ2-1; d_call: TRBD2; cdr3_aa: CASSFRTSGINAEQFF; cdr3_nt: TGTGCCAGCAGCTTCAGGACTAGCGGGATAAACGCTGAGCAGTTCTTC
v_call: TRBV6-1; cdr3_length: 16; clone_size: .; j_call: TRBJ2-7; d_call: TRBD1; cdr3_aa: CASSEETGTAPSEQYF; cdr3_nt: TGTGCCAGCAGTGAAGAGACCGGGACAGCCCCATCCGAGCAGTACTTC
v_call: TRBV19; cdr3_length: 15; clone_size: .; j_call: TRBJ1-4; d_call: .; cdr3_aa: CASSLPQVGNEKLFF; cdr3_nt: TGTGCCAGTAGTCTACCACAGGTGGGAAATGAAAAACTGTTTTTT
v_call: TRBV9; cdr3_length: 15; clone_size: .; j_call: TRBJ2-7; d_call: .; cdr3_aa: CASSVGVSGSYEQYF; cdr3_nt: TGTGCCAGCAGCGTAGGAGTTAGCGGTTCCTACGAGCAGTACTTC
v_call: TRBV7-2; cdr3_length: 13; clone_size: .; j_call: TRBJ2-7; d_call: .; cdr3_aa: CASSLSTRSEQYF; cdr3_nt: TGTGCCAGCAGCTTATCTACTAGATCCGAGCAGTACTTC
v_call: TRBV30; cdr3_length: 15; clone_size: .; j_call: TRBJ1-1; d_call: .; cdr3_aa: CAWSVRPGLATEAFF; cdr3_nt: TGTGCCTGGAGTGTACGCCCGGGATTAGCGACTGAAGCTTTCTTT
v_call: TRBV19; cdr3_length: 14; clone_size: .; j_call: TRBJ2-7; d_call: .; cdr3_aa: CASSVGWGTYEQYF; cdr3_nt: TGTGCCAGTAGTGTTGGGTGGGGGACCTACGAGCAGTACTTC
v_call: TRBV6-6; cdr3_length: 14; clone_size: .; j_call: TRBJ1-3; d_call: .; cdr3_aa: CASSYLSGGNTIYF; cdr3_nt: TGTGCCAGCAGTTACCTGTCAGGTGGAAACACCATATATTTT
v_call: TRBV6-1; cdr3_length: 13; clone_size: .; j_call: TRBJ1-3; d_call: TRBD1; cdr3_aa: CATDRGSGNTIYF; cdr3_nt: TGTGCCACCGACAGGGGCTCAGGAAACACCATATATTTT
v_call: TRBV7-8; cdr3_length: 19; clone_size: .; j_call: TRBJ1-5; d_call: TRBD1; cdr3_aa: CASSLDGTGQGASNQPQHF; cdr3_nt: TGTGCCAGCAGCTTAGACGGGACAGGTCAAGGGGCTAGCAATCAGCCCCAGCATTTT
v_call: TRBV12-5; cdr3_length: 13; clone_size: .; j_call: TRBJ1-4; d_call: .; cdr3_aa: CASGGATNEKLFF; cdr3_nt: TGTGCTAGTGGGGGGGCAACTAATGAAAAACTGTTTTTT
v_call: TRBV14; cdr3_length: 14; clone_size: once; j_call: TRBJ2-3; d_call: TRBD1; cdr3_aa: CASSPLGGAGTQYF; cdr3_nt: TGTGCCAGCAGCCCCCTAGGGGGCGCAGGAACGCAGTATTTT
v_call: TRBV6-4; cdr3_length: 15; clone_size: many; j_call: TRBJ2-1; d_call: .; cdr3_aa: CASSDGSGSYNEQFF; cdr3_nt: TGTGCCAGCAGTGACGGGTCGGGATCCTACAATGAGCAGTTCTTC
v_call: TRBV18; cdr3_length: 14; clone_size: .; j_call: TRBJ2-7; d_call: TRBD1; cdr3_aa: CASSLRQGDYEQYF; cdr3_nt: TGTGCCAGCTCACTCCGACAGGGGGATTACGAGCAGTACTTC
v_call: TRBV7-3; cdr3_length: 18; clone_size: .; j_call: TRBJ2-7; d_call: TRBD1; cdr3_aa: CASSSGTGGFVYTYEQYF; cdr3_nt: TGTGCCAGCAGTAGCGGGACAGGGGGCTTCGTTTATACCTACGAGCAGTACTTC
v_call: TRBV7-9; cdr3_length: 16; clone_size: .; j_call: TRBJ2-3; d_call: TRBD2; cdr3_aa: CASSRGTSGFTDTQYF; cdr3_nt: TGTGCCAGCAGCCGCGGGACTAGCGGCTTCACAGATACGCAGTATTTT
v_call: TRBV18; cdr3_length: 13; clone_size: .; j_call: TRBJ2-7; d_call: .; cdr3_aa: CASSPGPGYEQYF; cdr3_nt: TGTGCCAGCTCGCCCGGACCCGGCTACGAGCAGTACTTC
v_call: TRBV6-5; cdr3_length: 16; clone_size: .; j_call: TRBJ2-3; d_call: TRBD2; cdr3_aa: CASSYGSGRAADTQYF; cdr3_nt: TGTGCCAGCAGTTACGGTAGCGGGAGGGCCGCCGATACGCAGTATTTT
v_call: TRBV28; cdr3_length: 14; clone_size: .; j_call: TRBJ2-2; d_call: .; cdr3_aa: CASSFQGSGGELFF; cdr3_nt: TGTGCCAGCAGTTTTCAGGGTTCAGGCGGGGAGCTGTTTTTT
v_call: TRBV11-2; cdr3_length: 13; clone_size: .; j_call: TRBJ1-4; d_call: TRBD1; cdr3_aa: CASSRDRGEKLFF; cdr3_nt: TGTGCCAGCAGCCGGGACAGGGGTGAAAAACTGTTTTTT
v_call: TRBV7-2; cdr3_length: 17; clone_size: .; j_call: TRBJ1-1; d_call: TRBD1; cdr3_aa: CASSLDVTGTGDTEAFF; cdr3_nt: TGTGCCAGCAGCTTAGACGTTACCGGGACAGGGGACACTGAAGCTTTCTTT
v_call: TRBV27; cdr3_length: 14; clone_size: .; j_call: TRBJ2-7; d_call: TRBD1; cdr3_aa: CASSLGQGGVEQYF; cdr3_nt: TGTGCCAGCAGCCTGGGACAGGGAGGGGTAGAACAGTACTTC